This record concerns one T cell receptor beta chain sequence. Antigen unknown. The data are from a study of cytomegalovirus exposure and HLA in healthy donors. Whole-study results and caveats: Presence/absence analysis assumed near-uniform sequencing depth across donors. The study dropped some indistinguishable V segments, TRBV6-2 and TRBV6-3 among them. Later analysis identified around 15,000 TCR beta sequences associated with HLA alleles, using a false discovery rate threshold of 0.05. Being productive about 87% or about 30% of the time was typical of most TCR beta V segments in an earlier analysis.

PCR employed 60 Vbeta and 13 Jbeta primers. Using immunoSEQ multiplex PCR, the repertoire was profiled, and TCRdb retains in-frame clones only, with some absent. There are approximately 150,000 clones in the sample; roughly four fifths occur only once, and about 1% lies in the top ten. Losses at the gene ends were 8 bases for V and 5 bases for J; bases not matched to a gene: 3. The CDR3 covers 13 residues. Germline V gives CDR1 MRHNA, CDR2 SNTAGT. This receptor was taken from a woman in her sixties or seventies in good health and CMV-seronegative. This chain links TRBV6-4 with TRBJ2-2, with TRBD1 matching over 9 bases. The sample taken for sequencing was PBMCs. The CDR3: CASRDRETGELFF. For the CDR3, the DNA is TGTGCCAGCCGGGACAGGGAGACCGGGGAGCTGTTTTTT.